Shown below are 22 T cell receptor beta chains from a single sample sequenced in a study of blood T cell repertoires in COVID-19. The data were produced by immunoSEQ multiplex PCR, yet TCRdb's version contains in-frame clones alone and is incomplete. The sample has a few hundred thousand clones, around 82% seen once; the top ten hold roughly 3.2%. The sequencing sample was made of PBMCs or T cells enriched from blood (not recorded which). These receptors were taken from a man aged 50 to 59 who had recovered from COVID-19.

The chain recombines TRBV12-5 with TRBJ1-1, with D possibly TRBD1 on 5 matching bases. CDR1 is LGHNT and CDR2 is FRNRAP in the germline V gene. Trimming shortened V by 5 bases and J by 10 bases, and 17 bases separated the two germline ends. The CDR3 totals 13 residues. CDR3 sequence reads: CASGGTQGVGAFF. Here the CDR3 DNA reads TGTGCTAGTGGTGGGACTCAGGGTGTGGGAGCTTTCTTT.

This rearrangement joins TRBV2 to TRBJ2-5, with D possibly TRBD1 on 7 matching bases. The CDR3 has 17 amino acids. Germline-derived CDR1 and CDR2 are SNHLY and FYNNEI. V dropped 7 bases and J dropped 3 bases, with 24 bases sitting between them. The DNA of the CDR3 is TGTGCCAGCACCTCCCTTGTAGGGGGGACAGCAAAAGAGACCCAGTACTTC. It translates to CASTSLVGGTAKETQYF.

The rearrangement joins TRBV4-2 to TRBJ1-3; 7 bases agree with TRBD1. The V segment lost 0 bases and the J segment 7 bases; nucleotides outside the gene matches: 12. This CDR3 contains 17 residues. Germline V gene data show CDR1 as LGHNA and CDR2 as YNFKEQ. As DNA, the CDR3 is TGTGCCAGCAGCCAAGACGAAGACAGGGTTTTTCGGAACACCATATATTTT. As protein: CASSQDEDRVFRNTIYF.

The chain couples TRBV9 to TRBJ1-4; 8 bases line up with TRBD1. CDR3 length: 14 residues. Unmatched junction bases numbered 3, after V lost 5 bases and J lost 3 bases. The germline gives CDR1 SGDLS, CDR2 YYNGEE. The CDR3 region is CASSSQGANEKLFF. The CDR3 DNA reads TGTGCCAGCAGTTCACAGGGGGCTAATGAAAAACTGTTTTTT.

The V and J genes are TRBV7-9 and TRBJ2-1; 9 positions agree with TRBD2. In germline, CDR1 is SEHNR, CDR2 FQNEAQ (reference sequence). The CDR3 has 16 residues. Trimming cost V 5 bases and J 7 bases; bases outside gene matches: 12. DNA for the CDR3: TGTGCCAGCAGCGAGACCCGCGGACTAGCGAGGAATGAGCAGTTCTTC. It specifies CASSETRGLARNEQFF.

V gene TRBV2 combines with J gene TRBJ1-1; the D is unclear. Germline CDR1 SNHLY, CDR2 FYNNEI. Deletions cut 2 bases from V and 6 bases from J, with 16 bases between. CDR3 length: 15 residues. In DNA form, the CDR3 reads TGTGCCAGCAGTGAAAGAGATACACGGGTTGCTGAAGCTTTCTTT. Amino acid sequence: CASSERDTRVAEAFF. Together with reference TRBV2 and TRBJ1-1, the CDR3 gives the full variable domain: EPEVTQTPSHQVTQMGQEVILRCVPISNHLYFYWYRQILGQKVEFLVSFYNNEISEKSEIFDDQFSVERPDGSNFTLKIRSTKLEDSAMYFCASSERDTRVAEAFFGQGTRLTVV.

The J gene is TRBJ2-5, the V gene TRBV27; a weak D match, TRBD1 (5 bases). The CDR3 is 16 residues long. Trimming pared 2 bases from V and 2 bases from J, leaving 15 bases between. The germline gives CDR1 MNHEY, CDR2 SMNVEV (reference sequence). CDR3 nucleotide sequence: TGTGCCAGCAGTTTAGGCGCCGGCAGGGAACAAGAGACCCAGTACTTC. This translates into CASSLGAGREQETQYF.

The V and J genes are TRBV5-3 and TRBJ2-7, with 9 bases aligning to TRBD1. Being an ORF, TRBV5-3 has a function that is uncertain. The junction had 4 bases not matched to a gene; V was cut back by 0 bases and J by 3 bases. This CDR3 is built from 15 residues. CDR3 in amino acids: CARSLGPTGGYEQYF. Written as DNA, the CDR3 is TGTGCCAGAAGCTTGGGCCCGACAGGGGGCTACGAGCAGTACTTC.

Comment on this clone: Other DNA sequences of this sample code for an identical CDR3. The chain joins TRBV12-3 or TRBV12-4 to TRBJ1-1; TRBD1 is a possible D gene (5 bases). V gave up 3 bases and J gave up 1 base, with 6 bases separating them. This CDR3 is 13 amino acids long. CDR3 DNA sequence: TGTGCCAGCAGTTTCGGGGGGAACACTGAAGCTTTCTTT. Translating it yields CASSFGGNTEAFF.

V is TRBV10-3 and J is TRBJ2-7, with 10 bases matching TRBD1. The V and J ends lost 7 bases and 2 bases, in that order; junction bases with no gene match: 5. CDR1 ENHRY and CDR2 SYGVKD come from the germline V gene. The CDR3 extends over 14 amino acids. Written as DNA, the CDR3 is TGTGCCATCATGGGGGGACAGGGGACCTACGAGCAGTACTTC. Amino acid sequence: CAIMGGQGTYEQYF.

V gene TRBV5-1 combines with J gene TRBJ2-1; 8 positions agree with TRBD1. The CDR3 runs to 16 residues. Trimming removed 4 bases from V and 0 bases from J; junction bases left unmatched: 6. Looked up from germline, CDR1 is SGHRS and CDR2 is YFSETQ. The DNA for the CDR3 is TGCGCCAGCAGCCCCGGACAGGGAAGCTCCTACAATGAGCAGTTCTTC. This sequence encodes CASSPGQGSSYNEQFF. Looking up the rest from reference TRBV5-1 and TRBJ2-1 gives the full variable domain: KAGVTQTPRYLIKTRGQQVTLSCSPISGHRSVSWYQQTPGQGLQFLFEYFSETQRNKGNFPGRFSGRQFSNSRSEMNVSTLELGDSALYLCASSPGQGSSYNEQFFGPGTRLTVL.

This clone was seen a single time. The chain links TRBV5-1 to TRBJ2-7, with TRBD2 matching 12 bases. Germline assignment: CDR1 SGHRS and CDR2 YFSETQ. V lost 4 bases, J lost 5 bases, and 13 bases stayed unmatched. The CDR3 extends over 17 amino acids. The CDR3 DNA reads TGCGCCAGCAGCCCCTCGGTTGCTAGCGGGAGGGGCGACGAGCAGTACTTC. Protein sequence: CASSPSVASGRGDEQYF. Full variable domain (rest looked up from reference TRBV5-1 and TRBJ2-7): KAGVTQTPRYLIKTRGQQVTLSCSPISGHRSVSWYQQTPGQGLQFLFEYFSETQRNKGNFPGRFSGRQFSNSRSEMNVSTLELGDSALYLCASSPSVASGRGDEQYFGPGTRLTVT.

V and J are TRBV6-2 or TRBV6-3 and TRBJ1-4; 7 nucleotides line up with TRBD1. J gave up 7 bases and V 5 bases, and 10 bases lay outside the gene matches. CDR3 length: 15 amino acids. Germline CDR1 is MNHEY and CDR2 is SVGEGT. The CDR3 DNA sequence: TGTGCCAGCAGTACAACCAGACAGGGTAGTGAAAAACTGTTTTTT. It yields the protein CASSTTRQGSEKLFF.

In the case of this clone: At one end the junction does not follow the germline gene, possibly because of a read error. CDR3 sequence reads: CASSLGAGESYNEQFF. The CDR3, as DNA: TGTGCCAGCAGCCTAGGGGCGGGGGAATCGTACAATGAGCAGTTCTTC. This chain links TRBV13 with TRBJ2-1; the match to TRBD2 covers 7 bases. The CDR3 covers 16 residues. Germline V lookup: CDR1 PRHDT, CDR2 FYEKMQ (reference sequence).

The chain combines TRBV2 with TRBJ1-5; the D is unclear. CDR1 is SNHLY, CDR2 FYNNEI, per germline. V was pared by 4 bases and J by 0 bases, with 13 bases between. The CDR3 covers 16 residues. CDR3 DNA sequence: TGTGCCAGCAGTGGGTCGATGGCCTCTAGCAATCAGCCCCAGCATTTT. This translates into CASSGSMASSNQPQHF.

V usage is TRBV2 and J usage is TRBJ1-5; perhaps TRBD1 as D (6 bases). Germline loops: CDR1 SNHLY, CDR2 FYNNEI. This CDR3 is built from 15 residues. Trimming cost V 1 base and J 9 bases, with 16 bases left between them. This CDR3 reads CASSEDTGRVGPQHF. CDR3 DNA sequence: TGTGCCAGCAGTGAAGACACAGGGAGAGTTGGGCCCCAGCATTTT.

In this sample, this clone turned up a few times. The chain is built from TRBV6-5 and TRBJ1-5, with 8 bases identical to TRBD1. V gave up 5 bases and J gave up 6 bases; unmatched junction bases: 6. The CDR3 extends over 14 amino acids. Germline V gene sequence: CDR1 MNHEY, CDR2 SVGAGI. The DNA for the CDR3 is TGTGCCAGCAGTCGTGACAGGGGTGTTCAGCCCCAGCATTTT. As protein: CASSRDRGVQPQHF.

V usage is TRBV6-5 and J usage is TRBJ1-4; the match to TRBD1 covers 10 bases. The CDR3 has 14 amino acids. Germline V lookup: CDR1 MNHEY, CDR2 SVGAGI. V lost 6 bases and J lost 8; bases outside the gene matches: 6. The DNA for the CDR3 is TGTGCCAGCAGAGAGTTGACAGGGGGCGAAAAACTGTTTTTT. Translation gives CASRELTGGEKLFF.

The chain carries TRBV18 and TRBJ2-5, with 8 bases matching TRBD2. The CDR3 extends over 13 amino acids. Germline V gives CDR1 KGHSH, CDR2 LQKENI. The trim removed 6 bases at V and 3 bases at J, leaving 3 bases unmatched. CDR3 DNA sequence: TGTGCCAGCTCCCGGGGACTAGAAGAGACCCAGTACTTC. Its protein is CASSRGLEETQYF.

The chain has TRBV21-1 and TRBJ2-7; the table assigns TRBD1, which was not confirmed against the DNA. TRBV21-1 is noted as a pseudogene. This CDR3 has 18 residues. The CDR3 spells CASSKAQRNRDRGKEQYF. CDR3 DNA: TGTGCCAGCAGCAAAGCGCAACGTAACCGGGACAGGGGGAAGGAGCAGTACTTC.

This sequence joins TRBV18 and TRBJ2-1, with 9 bases lining up with TRBD1. CDR1 is KGHSH and CDR2 is LQKENI in the germline V gene. The CDR3 totals 16 residues. J lost 3 bases, V lost 10 bases, and 13 bases had no gene match. The CDR3 sequence is CATKDRGHLYYNEQFF. The CDR3 coding sequence is TGTGCCACCAAGGACAGGGGTCACCTATACTACAATGAGCAGTTCTTC.

The J gene is TRBJ1-5, the V gene TRBV4-1, with 8 bases that match TRBD1. This CDR3 contains 15 residues. Germline V gene lookup returns CDR1 MGHRA and CDR2 YSYEKL. V gave up 4 bases and J gave up 5 bases; unmatched junction bases: 7. CDR3 sequence (DNA): TGCGCCAGCAGCCGAGGACAGGGAGGGTATCAGCCCCAGCATTTT. Its translation: CASSRGQGGYQPQHF.